Shown below are 25 T cell receptor beta chains from a single sample sequenced in a study of blood T cell repertoires in COVID-19. Generated by immunoSEQ multiplex PCR, the TCRdb table keeps only in-frame clones and is missing some. This table has 390,000 or so clones, around 90% appearing once. The sample was peripheral blood. The receptors were gathered from a man aged 18 to 29 with active or convalescent COVID-19.

The rearrangement links TRBV19 to TRBJ2-3; D unresolved. The CDR3 sequence is 14 residues long. The V and J ends lost 5 bases and 2 bases respectively, with 11 bases between them. CDR1 and CDR2 from the germline V gene are LNHDA and SQIVND (reference sequence). The CDR3, as DNA: TGTGCCAGTAGTCCTTCCCCGGTCACAGATACGCAGTATTTT. Encoded protein: CASSPSPVTDTQYF.

The genes are TRBV19 and TRBJ2-7; D ambiguous. The CDR3 has 14 residues. CDR1 and CDR2 from the germline V gene are LNHDA and SQIVND (reference sequence). Trimming left V 4 bases short and J 4 bases short, with 14 bases between. The CDR3: CASSTRGSHYEQYF. DNA of the CDR3: TGTGCCAGTAGTACCCGAGGATCCCATTACGAGCAGTACTTC.

The V call is TRBV28, the J call TRBJ2-7; D is perhaps TRBD1 (5 bases). The V end lost 4 bases, the J end lost 2 bases, and 6 bases lay between the germline ends. This CDR3 spans 12 amino acids. Per germline, CDR1 MDHEN and CDR2 SYDVKM. The CDR3 nucleotides are TGTGCCAGCAGTTCAGGGCCCTACGAGCAGTACTTC. Amino acid sequence: CASSSGPYEQYF.

The chain carries TRBV2 and TRBJ1-4; the D gene is possibly TRBD1 (5 bases). The V end lost 8 bases, the J end lost 8 bases, and 6 bases lay between the germline ends. Germline loops: CDR1 SNHLY, CDR2 FYNNEI. There are 10 residues in the CDR3. CDR3 in DNA: TGTGCCAGCGGGGGGGAAAAACTGTTTTTT. It codes for CASGGEKLFF.

The genes are TRBV5-1 and TRBJ1-1, with 7 bases that match TRBD1. The trim removed 2 bases at V and 4 bases at J, leaving 8 bases unmatched. CDR1 is SGHRS, CDR2 YFSETQ, per germline. The CDR3 is 15 amino acids. The CDR3 loop reads CASSLIWQGGTEAFF. CDR3 DNA: TGCGCCAGCAGCTTAATTTGGCAGGGGGGCACTGAAGCTTTCTTT.

The chain carries TRBV11-2 and TRBJ2-1, with TRBD2 matching 11 bases. J lost 3 bases, V lost 2 bases, and 3 bases had no gene match. CDR3 length: 16 residues. Germline CDR1 SGHAT, CDR2 FQNNGV. As DNA, the CDR3 is TGTGCCAGCAGCTTAACTAGCGGGGGATTCTACAATGAGCAGTTCTTC. This sequence encodes CASSLTSGGFYNEQFF. Together with reference TRBV11-2 and TRBJ2-1, the CDR3 gives the full variable domain: EAGVAQSPRYKIIEKRQSVAFWCNPISGHATLYWYQQILGQGPKLLIQFQNNGVVDDSQLPKDRFSAERLKGVDSTLKIQPAKLEDSAVYLCASSLTSGGFYNEQFFGPGTRLTVL.

The V call is TRBV11-1, the J call TRBJ2-7; 9 bases match TRBD1. CDR1 is SGHAT, CDR2 FQDESV, per germline (reference sequence). CDR3 size: 15 residues. J was trimmed by 2 bases and V by 3 bases; bases with no gene match: 5. The CDR3 nucleotides read TGTGCCAGCAGCTTCGGACAGGGGTTCACCTACGAGCAGTACTTC. Translated, it gives CASSFGQGFTYEQYF.

This chain links TRBV27 with TRBJ2-7; 7 bases match TRBD1. This CDR3 spans 14 amino acids. The J segment lost 5 bases and the V segment lost 3 bases, leaving 7 bases of the junction unmatched. Germline V CDR1 and CDR2: MNHEY, SMNVEV (reference sequence). The CDR3 sequence: CASSFLGTANEQYF. The CDR3 nucleotides are TGTGCCAGCAGTTTTTTAGGGACAGCGAACGAGCAGTACTTC.

V and J are TRBV12-3 or TRBV12-4 and TRBJ2-2; possible D gene TRBD1, 6 bases. Trimming pared 6 bases from V and 6 bases from J, leaving 11 bases between. The CDR3 runs 13 residues. CDR3 DNA: TGTGCCAGCAGATTACAGGGTTCCGGGGAGCTGTTTTTT. As protein: CASRLQGSGELFF.

This chain links TRBV5-1 with TRBJ2-3, with D tentatively TRBD1 (6 bases). Trimming removed 8 bases at V and 4 bases at J, with 20 bases between. The CDR3 covers 15 residues. Germline V CDR1 and CDR2: SGHRS, YFSETQ. In DNA form, the CDR3 reads TGCGCCAGTACTGACAGGCCGGTGGGTGCAGATACGCAGTATTTT. Translating gives CASTDRPVGADTQYF.

V and J are TRBV6-5 and TRBJ1-2, with D perhaps TRBD1 (5 bases). CDR1 and CDR2 from the germline V gene are MNHEY and SVGAGI. Trimming cost V 2 bases and J 4 bases, with 14 bases left between them. The CDR3 is 15 amino acids. In DNA, the CDR3 is TGTGCCAGCAGTTACGGGGGGGGGTCGGCCTATGGCTACACCTTC. Protein product: CASSYGGGSAYGYTF.

The chain employs TRBV5-6 and TRBJ1-2, with D possibly being TRBD1 (5 bases). The CDR3 sequence is 13 residues long. Germline V lookup: CDR1 SGHDT, CDR2 YYEEEE. Trimming left V 4 bases short and J 13 bases short, with 20 bases between. The CDR3 DNA is TGTGCCAGCAGCCCGACTTGGGGCGGGGGGGGCACCTTC. This translates into CASSPTWGGGGTF.

This clone has just a few counts. The chain is built from TRBV7-3 and TRBJ2-7; D remains ambiguous. The ends were cut back, 5 bases at V and 5 bases at J, with 13 bases in the middle. Germline loops: CDR1 SGHTA, CDR2 FQGTGA. The CDR3 loop spans 13 amino acids. The CDR3, as DNA: TGTGCCAGCAGCGATACTGTGCAGGACGAGCAGTACTTC. Translated, it gives CASSDTVQDEQYF.

The chain combines TRBV7-3 with TRBJ1-2; no definite D call. Trimming pared 5 bases from V and 0 bases from J, leaving 10 bases between. CDR1 is SGHTA and CDR2 is FQGTGA in the germline V gene. The CDR3 spans 14 residues. The CDR3 here is CASSGQLANYGYTF. The CDR3 nucleotides read TGTGCCAGCAGCGGGCAGTTGGCTAACTATGGCTACACCTTC.

J is TRBJ2-1 and V is TRBV29-1; 9 positions match TRBD2. The CDR3 has 14 amino acids. The V segment lost 0 bases and the J segment 6 bases; nucleotides outside the gene matches: 3. The V gene's germline CDR1 is SQVTM and CDR2 ANQGSEA. The CDR3 here is CSVEEGLALNEQFF. Written as DNA, the CDR3 is TGCAGCGTTGAAGAAGGACTAGCGCTCAATGAGCAGTTCTTC.

A few counts support this clone. This chain links TRBV23-1 with TRBJ1-4; 9 bases fit TRBD1. TRBV23-1 is labeled an ORF, and its function is uncertain. The length of the CDR3 is 17 residues. V trimming: 3 bases; J trimming: 5 bases; junction bases outside the gene matches: 10. For the CDR3, the DNA is TGCGCCAGCAGTCACCGGGGACAGGGAGGGTCAAATGAAAAACTGTTTTTT. It translates to CASSHRGQGGSNEKLFF.

The chain links TRBV7-2 to TRBJ2-7; D possibly corresponds to TRBD2 (6 bases). CDR3 length equals 15 residues. Trimming cost V 1 base and J 1 base, with 11 bases left between them. The germline V gene has CDR1 SGHTA and CDR2 FQGNSA. The CDR3 DNA reads TGTGCCAGCAGCTTAGTGCGGGAAGCATCCTACGAGCAGTACTTC. This translates into CASSLVREASYEQYF.

This clone was seen only once. V is TRBV9 and J is TRBJ2-7, with 11 bases lining up with TRBD1. The V gene end was trimmed by 4 bases and the J gene end by 5 bases; junction bases not matched to a gene: 8. This CDR3 is built from 15 residues. CDR1 is SGDLS, CDR2 YYNGEE, per germline. The CDR3 sequence is CASSPWDRGTDEQYF. CDR3 sequence (DNA): TGTGCCAGCAGCCCATGGGACAGGGGGACTGACGAGCAGTACTTC. Full variable domain (outside the CDR3, taken from reference TRBV9 and TRBJ2-7): DSGVTQTPKHLITATGQRVTLRCSPRSGDLSVYWYQQSLDQGLQFLIQYYNGEERAKGNILERFSAQQFPDLHSELNLSSLELGDSALYFCASSPWDRGTDEQYFGPGTRLTVT.

The chain has TRBV7-2 and TRBJ1-3; TRBD1 agrees at 7 bases. CDR3 length: 16 amino acids. Trimming took 2 bases from V and 4 from J; bases not matched to a gene: 8. The V gene's germline CDR1 is SGHTA and CDR2 FQGNSA. The CDR3 DNA sequence: TGTGCCAGCAGCTTAATGGAGGGGGCTGTGGGAAACACCATATATTTT. It is translated as CASSLMEGAVGNTIYF.

The V and J genes are TRBV5-6 and TRBJ1-1, with 7 bases that match TRBD1. CDR1 SGHDT and CDR2 YYEEEE come from the germline V gene. The CDR3 is 13 amino acids. V lost 3 bases, J lost 3 bases, and 2 bases stayed unmatched. The CDR3 DNA is TGTGCCAGCAGCTGGGACAGAGACACTGAAGCTTTCTTT. It is translated as CASSWDRDTEAFF.

The gene calls are TRBV24-1 and TRBJ2-3; 10 nucleotides agree with TRBD2. Germline V gene lookup returns CDR1 KGHDR and CDR2 SFDVKD. Losses at the gene ends were 3 bases for V and 5 bases for J; bases not matched to a gene: 10. The CDR3 runs to 17 residues. As DNA, the CDR3 is TGTGCCACCAGTGATGTGGCCCAAGCGGGAGGGCTAGATACGCAGTATTTT. It translates to CATSDVAQAGGLDTQYF.

The chain recombines TRBV12-3 or TRBV12-4 with TRBJ2-1; D ambiguous. Between the trimmed V and J ends, which lost 5 bases and 7 bases, there was a span of 6 bases. There are 11 residues in the CDR3. CDR3 amino acids: CASSIRNEQFF. CDR3 sequence (DNA): TGTGCCAGCAGTATTAGAAATGAGCAGTTCTTC.

The chain combines TRBV7-9 with TRBJ1-4; no clear D gene. CDR1 and CDR2 (germline): SEHNR, FQNEAQ (reference sequence). This CDR3 has 17 residues. V lost 4 bases and J 2 bases, leaving 17 bases between the germline ends. CDR3 region: CASSSRRNGKTNEKLFF. In DNA form, the CDR3 reads TGTGCCAGCAGCTCACGACGGAACGGGAAGACTAATGAAAAACTGTTTTTT.

The gene calls are TRBV9 and TRBJ1-3; 8 positions match TRBD1. The germline gives CDR1 SGDLS, CDR2 YYNGEE. The CDR3 has 13 amino acids. J gave up 8 bases and V 3 bases, and 4 bases lay outside the gene matches. CDR3 loop: CASSAGQGYTIYF. As DNA, the CDR3 is TGTGCCAGCAGCGCCGGACAGGGTTACACCATATATTTT. Full variable domain (rest looked up from reference TRBV9 and TRBJ1-3): DSGVTQTPKHLITATGQRVTLRCSPRSGDLSVYWYQQSLDQGLQFLIQYYNGEERAKGNILERFSAQQFPDLHSELNLSSLELGDSALYFCASSAGQGYTIYFGEGSWLTVV.

The gene calls are TRBV4-2 and TRBJ2-4; the match to TRBD1 covers 11 bases. The CDR3 runs 18 residues. Germline CDR1 and CDR2: LGHNA and YNFKEQ. Trimming cost V 2 bases and J 9 bases; bases outside gene matches: 15. This CDR3 reads CASSQSSSGTGGMSIQYF. The CDR3 coding sequence is TGTGCCAGCAGCCAATCTTCGTCGGGGACAGGGGGGATGAGCATTCAGTACTTC.